The clone carrying this TCR beta chain was observed a handful of times. What it binds is unknown. A 5'RACE template-switching step, the method used to make TCR cDNA, added a universal primer site and UMIs. TCRdb reanalysed the 5' RACE reads using MiXCR and keeps one entry per CDR3 protein. The profile shows about 360,000 distinct CDR3 sequences, around 6.4% of them singletons. This CDR3 is 13 amino acids long. Per germline, CDR1 SGHTA and CDR2 FQGNSA. Trimming removed 9 bases at V and 6 bases at J, with 14 bases between. The data derive from a study of T cells after yellow fever vaccination. Study results and caveats: Boosting was followed by the reappearance of most primary-vaccination clones (under 97% CD4, about 88% CD8).

Sequencing was performed on PBMCs, taken 5 days after the yellow fever booster vaccination. The rearrangement links TRBV7-2 to TRBJ2-2; the D is unclear. The receptor was isolated from a man younger than 40 who received the YFV17D yellow fever vaccine. CDR3 DNA: TGTGCCAGTATCCGTTCCAGCGCCGGGGAGCTGTTTTTT. Amino acid sequence: CASIRSSAGELFF. Together with reference TRBV7-2 and TRBJ2-2, the CDR3 gives the full variable domain: GAGVSQSPSNKVTEKGKDVELRCDPISGHTALYWYRQSLGQGLEFLIYFQGNSAPDKSGLPSDRFSAERTGGSVSTLTIQRTQQEDSAVYLCASIRSSAGELFFGEGSRLTVL.